This passage covers 30 T cell receptor beta chains from one sample sequenced in a study of graft-versus-host responses after intestinal transplantation. Generated by immunoSEQ multiplex PCR, the TCRdb table keeps only in-frame clones and is missing some. In the table there are 11,000 to 15,000 clones, over 85% of which are singletons. Sample: PBMCs, taken 9 days after transplant. Receptors were obtained from a human patient who received an intestinal transplant, so some T cells may come from the graft donor.

This sequence joins TRBV13 and TRBJ2-1; the match to TRBD2 covers 8 bases. This CDR3 has 15 amino acids. The V gene end was trimmed by 2 bases and the J gene end by 7 bases; junction bases not matched to a gene: 7. Germline V gene sequence: CDR1 PRHDT, CDR2 FYEKMQ (reference sequence). The CDR3 reads CASSLIGTSRNEQFF. CDR3 DNA: TGTGCCAGCAGCTTAATAGGGACTAGTAGAAATGAGCAGTTCTTC.

This chain uses TRBV7-6 with TRBJ2-1, with 12 bases matching TRBD2. Germline CDR1 reads SGHVS; CDR2 reads FNYEAQ. V lost 1 base to trimming and J lost 2 bases; unmatched junction nucleotides: 3. CDR3 length: 17 residues. The CDR3 sequence: CASSLETSGGTYNEQFF. CDR3 nucleotide sequence: TGTGCCAGCAGCTTAGAGACTAGCGGGGGAACCTACAATGAGCAGTTCTTC.

This chain uses TRBV5-1 with TRBJ2-1; D uncertain. The CDR3 covers 11 residues. Trimming removed 0 bases from V and 7 bases from J, with 2 bases in between. The V gene's germline CDR1 is SGHRS and CDR2 YFSETQ. The CDR3 loop is CASSLGNEQFF. For the CDR3, the DNA is TGCGCCAGCAGCTTGGGGAATGAGCAGTTCTTC.

V gene TRBV28 combines with J gene TRBJ2-3; D is unresolved. This CDR3 contains 15 residues. V lost 0 bases to trimming and J lost 2 bases, with 9 bases between them. Germline V gene sequence: CDR1 MDHEN, CDR2 SYDVKM. The CDR3 DNA reads TGTGCCAGCAGTTTATGGACAATAAACACAGATACGCAGTATTTT. Residues: CASSLWTINTDTQYF. The full variable domain, in which reference TRBV28 and TRBJ2-3 provide the parts outside the CDR3, is DVKVTQSSRYLVKRTGEKVFLECVQDMDHENMFWYRQDPGLGLRLIYFSYDVKMKEKGDIPEGYSVSREKKERFSLILESASTNQTSMYLCASSLWTINTDTQYFGPGTRLTVL.

J is TRBJ2-1 and V is TRBV10-3, with 9 bases matching TRBD1. This CDR3 contains 17 residues. V shed 2 bases, J shed 3 bases, and the junction held 8 bases outside the gene matches. Germline CDR1 is ENHRY and CDR2 is SYGVKD. CDR3 sequence: CAISEDGTGRDYNEQFF. The CDR3, as DNA: TGTGCCATCAGTGAGGATGGGACAGGGCGAGACTACAATGAGCAGTTCTTC.

V is TRBV6-1 and J is TRBJ2-1; maybe TRBD2 (5 bases). This CDR3 has 14 residues. V shed 7 bases and J shed 1 base, with 11 bases lying between them. Germline CDR1 and CDR2: MNHNS and SASEGT. In nucleotides, the CDR3 is TGTGCCAGCATGAGGGCGGTTTCCTACAATGAGCAGTTCTTC. Amino acids: CASMRAVSYNEQFF.

The chain is built from TRBV13 and TRBJ2-3; the D is unclear. Trimming stripped 1 base from V and 0 bases from J, with 11 bases between. The CDR3 spans 16 residues. In germline, CDR1 is PRHDT, CDR2 FYEKMQ (reference sequence). CDR3 loop: CASSLAGHQSTDTQYF. CDR3 nucleotide sequence: TGTGCCAGCAGCTTAGCGGGTCATCAGAGCACAGATACGCAGTATTTT.

The chain combines TRBV19 with TRBJ2-3; D unresolved. Trimming removed 5 bases from V and 0 bases from J, with 6 bases in between. Germline CDR1 LNHDA, CDR2 SQIVND (reference sequence). The CDR3 runs to 13 residues. As DNA, the CDR3 is TGTGCCAGTAGTCTCTCTAGCACAGATACGCAGTATTTT. It is translated as CASSLSSTDTQYF.

A single count supports this clone. This chain connects TRBV9 to TRBJ2-3, with D perhaps assigned TRBD1 or TRBD2 (5 bases each). V lost 1 base to trimming and J lost 5 bases, with 11 bases between them. Looked up from germline, CDR1 is SGDLS and CDR2 is YYNGEE. The CDR3 is made up of 14 amino acids. CDR3: CASSVSGGGDTQYF. The CDR3 DNA sequence: TGTGCCAGCAGCGTAAGTGGGGGTGGAGATACGCAGTATTTT.

V is TRBV9 and J is TRBJ2-1, with TRBD1 matching over 8 bases. J lost 8 bases, V lost 4 bases, and 11 bases had no gene match. The CDR3 sequence is 15 residues long. CDR1 and CDR2 (germline): SGDLS, YYNGEE. CDR3 region: CASSPWDRTGDEQFF. The CDR3 coding sequence is TGTGCCAGCAGCCCCTGGGACAGGACGGGCGATGAGCAGTTCTTC.

V is TRBV2 and J is TRBJ2-2, with D possibly matching TRBD1 (6 bases). Germline-derived CDR1 and CDR2 are SNHLY and FYNNEI. With 6 bases removed from V and 7 bases from J, the gap between germline ends came to 18 bases. The CDR3 covers 15 residues. The CDR3 spells CASRVLRGASGELFF. In nucleotides, the CDR3 is TGTGCCAGCAGAGTTCTCAGGGGAGCGAGCGGGGAGCTGTTTTTT.

This clone was seen only a few times. This rearrangement joins TRBV10-2 to TRBJ2-2, with unresolved D. Between the trimmed V and J ends, which lost 0 bases and 4 bases, there was a span of 6 bases. The CDR3 runs to 14 residues. From germline, CDR1 is WSHSY and CDR2 SAAADI. This CDR3 reads CASSESTGTGELFF. The CDR3 nucleotides read TGCGCCAGCAGTGAGTCGACGGGCACCGGGGAGCTGTTTTTT.

The chain uses TRBV5-1 and TRBJ2-2; 9 nucleotides line up with TRBD2. V shed 2 bases and J 0 bases; nucleotides not matched to a gene: 2. Germline V gives CDR1 SGHRS, CDR2 YFSETQ. This CDR3 contains 16 residues. The CDR3 bases are TGCGCCAGCAGCTTCGCGGGAGGGACGAACACCGGGGAGCTGTTTTTT. Encoded protein: CASSFAGGTNTGELFF.

This chain links TRBV27 with TRBJ2-7; a possible D gene is TRBD1 (6 bases). This CDR3 spans 13 amino acids. CDR1 is MNHEY, CDR2 SMNVEV, per germline (reference sequence). Trimming stripped 4 bases from V and 3 bases from J, with 10 bases between. For the CDR3, the DNA is TGTGCCAGCAGTTCTGGCAGGGGCTACGAGCAGTACTTC. It yields the protein CASSSGRGYEQYF.

V and J are TRBV29-1 and TRBJ1-2; a weak D match, TRBD1 (5 bases). In germline, CDR1 is SQVTM, CDR2 ANQGSEA. Trimming stripped 7 bases from V and 4 bases from J, with 13 bases between. The CDR3 is 12 residues long. The CDR3 loop is CSAQVQAYGYTF. The CDR3 DNA sequence: TGCAGCGCCCAAGTACAGGCCTATGGCTACACCTTC.

The rearrangement joins TRBV9 to TRBJ2-1; TRBD2 agrees at 13 bases. Germline CDR1 SGDLS, CDR2 YYNGEE. CDR3 size: 17 residues. The V and J ends lost 8 bases and 2 bases, in that order; junction bases with no gene match: 10. The CDR3 protein is CARPTSGRNYAYNEQFF. The CDR3 nucleotides are TGTGCCAGGCCGACTAGCGGGAGGAACTACGCCTACAATGAGCAGTTCTTC.

A note on this clone: At one end the junction does not follow the germline gene, possibly because of a read error. The chain couples TRBV7-7 to TRBJ2-1; the D gene is possibly TRBD2 (5 bases). CDR1 is SSHAT, CDR2 FNYEAQ, per germline (reference sequence). The CDR3 runs 18 residues. The CDR3 protein is CASSLAPRGARDYNEQFF. The CDR3 DNA follows: TGTGCTAGCAGCCTAGCCCCCCGGGGAGCGAGGGACTACAATGAGCAGTTCTTC.

The genes are TRBV5-1 and TRBJ2-1; the match to TRBD2 covers 10 bases. Trimming cost V 3 bases and J 4 bases; bases outside gene matches: 13. This CDR3 comprises 18 residues. Germline CDR1 is SGHRS and CDR2 is YFSETQ. For the CDR3, the DNA is TGCGCCAGCAGCTCATACCTCGGCGGGACTAGCGAATACAATGAGCAGTTCTTC. Amino acids: CASSSYLGGTSEYNEQFF.

The V and J genes are TRBV9 and TRBJ2-7; no clear D. The germline V gene encodes CDR1 SGDLS and CDR2 YYNGEE. There are 14 residues in the CDR3. Trimming took off 2 bases at V and 2 bases at J, with 11 bases between the two ends. CDR3 sequence: CASSVLDGTYEQYF. CDR3 coding DNA: TGTGCCAGCAGCGTTTTGGACGGAACCTACGAGCAGTACTTC.

The CDR3 coding sequence is TGTGCCAGCAGCCAATTAGCGGGACTAGAGACCCAGTACTTC. Protein: CASSQLAGLETQYF. The chain is built from TRBV7-6 and TRBJ2-5; TRBD2 matches at 8 bases. Germline CDR1 and CDR2: SGHVS and FNYEAQ. The CDR3 is made up of 14 amino acids. The ends lost 5 bases at V and 4 bases at J; junction bases unmatched: 6.

The genes are TRBV10-1 and TRBJ2-5, with 10 bases identical to TRBD2. Per the germline V gene, CDR1 is WNHNN and CDR2 is SYGVQD (reference sequence). V was clipped by 0 bases and J by 2 bases; unmatched bases: 9. CDR3 length: 18 residues. The CDR3 sequence: CASSESRAGGGPQETQYF. The DNA for the CDR3 is TGCGCCAGCAGTGAGTCGCGAGCGGGAGGGGGCCCACAAGAGACCCAGTACTTC.

This chain joins TRBV27 and TRBJ1-2, with 7 bases fitting TRBD1. The germline V gene encodes CDR1 MNHEY and CDR2 SMNVEV (reference sequence). The trim removed 5 bases at V and 6 bases at J, leaving 6 bases unmatched. The length of the CDR3 is 13 residues. The CDR3 sequence is CASSPTGAHGYTF. The CDR3 DNA is TGTGCCAGCAGTCCAACAGGGGCTCATGGCTACACCTTC.

This clone was seen once. The chain joins TRBV7-2 to TRBJ2-7, with D possibly TRBD2 on 6 matching bases. V lost 1 base and J 3 bases, leaving 7 bases between the germline ends. This CDR3 spans 13 amino acids. The germline V gene encodes CDR1 SGHTA and CDR2 FQGNSA. CDR3 nucleotide sequence: TGTGCCAGCAGCTTAGGACTAGGCTACGAGCAGTACTTC. Translated, it gives CASSLGLGYEQYF.

This rearrangement joins TRBV6-1 to TRBJ2-2; a weak D match, TRBD2 (6 bases). The V end lost 6 bases, the J end lost 7 bases, and 15 bases lay between the germline ends. This CDR3 has 14 amino acids. Germline values: CDR1 MNHNS, CDR2 SASEGT. The CDR3 bases are TGTGCCAGCAGCTCGGGACTGATCTACGGGGAGCTGTTTTTT. This encodes CASSSGLIYGELFF.

The gene calls are TRBV2 and TRBJ2-4; D may be TRBD2 (9 bases). Per the germline V gene, CDR1 is SNHLY and CDR2 is FYNNEI. The CDR3 covers 21 residues. V lost 8 bases and J lost 0, with 32 bases in between. CDR3 sequence (DNA): TGTGCCAGCGTAAACAGGGGGTTCAAGCGGGAGGCAATACTAGCCAAAAACATTCAGTACTTC. Amino acid sequence: CASVNRGFKREAILAKNIQYF.

The rearrangement links TRBV2 to TRBJ2-1; 9 bases align to TRBD2. The germline gives CDR1 SNHLY, CDR2 FYNNEI. V shed 6 bases and J 3 bases; nucleotides not matched to a gene: 3. CDR3 length: 14 residues. The CDR3 DNA reads as TGTGCCAGCAGGACTAGCGGACTCTACAATGAGCAGTTCTTC. This translates into CASRTSGLYNEQFF.

This chain connects TRBV2 to TRBJ1-2; 7 bases fit TRBD1. J was trimmed by 3 bases and V by 8 bases; bases with no gene match: 6. In germline, CDR1 is SNHLY, CDR2 FYNNEI. The CDR3 loop spans 13 amino acids. The CDR3 DNA follows: TGTGCCAGCCAAATAGGACAGGACTATGGCTACACCTTC. It specifies CASQIGQDYGYTF.

The J gene is TRBJ2-7, the V gene TRBV28, with TRBD1 identical over 7 bases. The CDR3 extends over 14 amino acids. Germline trimming cut 6 bases from V and 7 bases from J; bases unmatched to any gene: 12. Germline CDR1 reads MDHEN; CDR2 reads SYDVKM. CDR3 coding DNA: TGTGCCAGCAGCCAGCAAACAGGGGCTAGGGAGCAGTACTTC. It translates to CASSQQTGAREQYF.

The chain carries TRBV28 and TRBJ1-1; TRBD1 is a possible D gene (5 bases). This CDR3 is built from 13 residues. The V end lost 2 bases, the J end lost 4 bases, and 8 bases lay between the germline ends. The V gene's germline CDR1 is MDHEN and CDR2 SYDVKM. The CDR3 region is CASSLRGVTEAFF. CDR3 DNA: TGTGCCAGCAGTTTAAGGGGTGTCACTGAAGCTTTCTTT.

The gene calls are TRBV2 and TRBJ2-1; perhaps TRBD2 as D (5 bases). This CDR3 comprises 14 residues. Germline loops: CDR1 SNHLY, CDR2 FYNNEI. Trimming stripped 4 bases from V and 0 bases from J, with 7 bases between. This CDR3 reads CASSARGSYNEQFF. DNA of the CDR3: TGTGCCAGCAGTGCCCGGGGCTCCTACAATGAGCAGTTCTTC.